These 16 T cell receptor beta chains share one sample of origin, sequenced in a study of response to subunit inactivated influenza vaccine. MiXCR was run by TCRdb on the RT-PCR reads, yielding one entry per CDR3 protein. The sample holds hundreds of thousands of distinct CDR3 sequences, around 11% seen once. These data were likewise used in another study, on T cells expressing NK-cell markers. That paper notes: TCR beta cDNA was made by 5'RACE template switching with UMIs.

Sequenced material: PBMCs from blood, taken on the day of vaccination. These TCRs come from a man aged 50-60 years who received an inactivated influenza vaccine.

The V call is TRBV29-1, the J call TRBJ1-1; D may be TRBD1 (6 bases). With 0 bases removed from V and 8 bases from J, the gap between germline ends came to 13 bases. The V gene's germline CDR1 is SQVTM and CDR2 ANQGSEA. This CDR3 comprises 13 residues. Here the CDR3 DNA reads TGCAGCGTTGAAGAGGCCCCGGGACAAGAAGCTTTCTTT. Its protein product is CSVEEAPGQEAFF.

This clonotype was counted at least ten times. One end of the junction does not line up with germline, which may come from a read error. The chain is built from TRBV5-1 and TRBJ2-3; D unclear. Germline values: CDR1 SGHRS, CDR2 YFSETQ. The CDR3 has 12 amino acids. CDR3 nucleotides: TGTGCCAGCAGCCCCGAAGGAGATACGCAGTATTTT. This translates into CASSPEGDTQYF.

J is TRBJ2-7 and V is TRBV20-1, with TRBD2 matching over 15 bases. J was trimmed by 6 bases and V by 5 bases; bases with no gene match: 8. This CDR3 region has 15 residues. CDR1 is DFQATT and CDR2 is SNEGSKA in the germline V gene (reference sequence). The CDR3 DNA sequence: TGCAGTGCTTCGGGACTAGCGGGGGGTCGTGGCGAGCAGTACTTC. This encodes CSASGLAGGRGEQYF.

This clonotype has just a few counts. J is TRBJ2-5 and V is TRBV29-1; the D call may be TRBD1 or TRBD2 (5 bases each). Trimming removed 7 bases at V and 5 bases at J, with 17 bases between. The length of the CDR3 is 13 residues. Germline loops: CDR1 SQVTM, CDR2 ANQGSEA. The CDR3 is CSASGGGTETQYF. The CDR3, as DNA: TGCAGCGCCTCCGGTGGGGGTACGGAGACCCAGTACTTC. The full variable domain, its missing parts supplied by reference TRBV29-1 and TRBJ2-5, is SAVISQKPSRDICQRGTSLTIQCQVDSQVTMMFWYRQQPGQSLTLIATANQGSEATYESGFVIDKFPISRPNLTFSTLTVSNMSPEDSSIYLCSASGGGTETQYFGPGTRLLVL.

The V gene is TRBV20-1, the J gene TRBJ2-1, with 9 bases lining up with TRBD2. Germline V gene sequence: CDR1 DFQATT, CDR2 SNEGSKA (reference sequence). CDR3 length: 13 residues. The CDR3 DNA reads TGCGGCGGAGCGGGACTAGCAGTCGATGAGCAGTTCTTC. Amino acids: CGGAGLAVDEQFF.

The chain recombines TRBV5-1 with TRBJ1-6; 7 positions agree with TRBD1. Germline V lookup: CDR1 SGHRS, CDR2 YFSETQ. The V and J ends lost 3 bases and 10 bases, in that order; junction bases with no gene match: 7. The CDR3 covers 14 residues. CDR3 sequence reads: CASSSDSGGSPLHF. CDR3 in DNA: TGCGCCAGCAGCTCCGACTCAGGGGGGTCACCCCTCCACTTT.

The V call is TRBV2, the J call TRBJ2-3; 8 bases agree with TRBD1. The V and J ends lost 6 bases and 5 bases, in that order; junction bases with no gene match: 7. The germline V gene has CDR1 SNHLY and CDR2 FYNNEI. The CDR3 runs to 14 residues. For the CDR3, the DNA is TGTGCCAGCAGGACAGGACAGGGTCTAGATACGCAGTATTTT. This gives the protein CASRTGQGLDTQYF.

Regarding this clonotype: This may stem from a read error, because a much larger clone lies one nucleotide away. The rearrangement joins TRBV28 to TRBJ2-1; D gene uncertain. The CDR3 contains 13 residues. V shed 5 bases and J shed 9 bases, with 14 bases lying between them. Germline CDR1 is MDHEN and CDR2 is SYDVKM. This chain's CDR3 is CASSVSIVAEQFF. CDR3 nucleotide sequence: TGTGCCAGCAGTGTATCTATCGTTGCTGAGCAGTTCTTC.

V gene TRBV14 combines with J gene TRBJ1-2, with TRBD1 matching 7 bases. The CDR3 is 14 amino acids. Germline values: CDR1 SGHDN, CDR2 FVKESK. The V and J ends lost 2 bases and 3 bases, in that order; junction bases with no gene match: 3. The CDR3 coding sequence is TGTGCCAGCAGCCAACACGGGACAGACTATGGCTACACCTTC. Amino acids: CASSQHGTDYGYTF.

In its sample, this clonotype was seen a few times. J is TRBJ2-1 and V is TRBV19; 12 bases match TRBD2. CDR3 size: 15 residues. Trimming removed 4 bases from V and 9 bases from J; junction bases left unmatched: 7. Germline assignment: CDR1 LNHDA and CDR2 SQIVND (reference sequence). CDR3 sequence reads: CASSRASGRAGEQFF. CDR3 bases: TGTGCCAGTAGTAGGGCTAGCGGGAGGGCCGGTGAGCAGTTCTTC.

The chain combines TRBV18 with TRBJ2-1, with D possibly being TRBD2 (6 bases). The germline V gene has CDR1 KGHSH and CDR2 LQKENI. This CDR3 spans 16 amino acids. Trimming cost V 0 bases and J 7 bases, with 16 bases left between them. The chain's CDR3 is CASSPPSVKGRNEQFF. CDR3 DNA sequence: TGTGCCAGCTCACCACCGTCAGTAAAGGGGAGGAATGAGCAGTTCTTC.

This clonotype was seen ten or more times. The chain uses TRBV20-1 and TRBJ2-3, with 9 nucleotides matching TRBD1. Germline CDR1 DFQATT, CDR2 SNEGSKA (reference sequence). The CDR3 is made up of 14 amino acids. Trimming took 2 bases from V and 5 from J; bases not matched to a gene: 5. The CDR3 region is CSARPTGQGDTQYF. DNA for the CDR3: TGCAGTGCTAGACCTACGGGACAGGGAGATACGCAGTATTTT.

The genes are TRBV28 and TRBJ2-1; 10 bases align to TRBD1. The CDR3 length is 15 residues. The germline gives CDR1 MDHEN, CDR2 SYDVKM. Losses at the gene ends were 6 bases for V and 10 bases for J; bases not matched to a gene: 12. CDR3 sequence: CASSRPGQGWVEQFF. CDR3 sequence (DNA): TGTGCCAGCAGCCGCCCGGGACAGGGGTGGGTCGAGCAGTTCTTC.

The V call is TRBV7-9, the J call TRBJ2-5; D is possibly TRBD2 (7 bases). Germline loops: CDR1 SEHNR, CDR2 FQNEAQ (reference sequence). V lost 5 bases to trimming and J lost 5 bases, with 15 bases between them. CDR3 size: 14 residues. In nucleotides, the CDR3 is TGTGCCAGCAGCCCACCGCCGGGGGGCGAGACCCAGTACTTC. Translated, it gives CASSPPPGGETQYF.

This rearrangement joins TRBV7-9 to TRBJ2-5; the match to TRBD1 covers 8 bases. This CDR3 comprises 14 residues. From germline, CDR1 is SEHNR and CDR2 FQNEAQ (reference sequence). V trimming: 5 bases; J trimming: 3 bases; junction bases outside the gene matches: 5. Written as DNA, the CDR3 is TGTGCCAGCAGCCAAACACAGGGGGAAGAGACCCAGTACTTC. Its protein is CASSQTQGEETQYF.

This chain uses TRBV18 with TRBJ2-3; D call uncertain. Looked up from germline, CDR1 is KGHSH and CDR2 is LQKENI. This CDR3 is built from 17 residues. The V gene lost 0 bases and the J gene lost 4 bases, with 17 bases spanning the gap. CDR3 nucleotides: TGTGCCAGCTCACCACCGGCTTGGGAAGGCGGAGCAGATACGCAGTATTTT. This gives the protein CASSPPAWEGGADTQYF.